These 11 T cell receptor beta chains originate from one sample sequenced in a study of cytomegalovirus exposure and HLA in healthy donors. 13 Jbeta primers and 60 Vbeta primers were used for the PCR. Generated by immunoSEQ multiplex PCR, the TCRdb table keeps only in-frame clones and is missing some. The profile shows more than 65,000 clones, 65% to 75% of them singletons. Material for sequencing was PBMCs. The receptors were gathered from a woman aged 55 to 70 in good health and CMV-seropositive.

V usage is TRBV2 and J usage is TRBJ1-1; D gene uncertain. V was pared by 5 bases and J by 1 base, with 17 bases between. This CDR3 contains 16 residues. In germline, CDR1 is SNHLY, CDR2 FYNNEI. CDR3 region: CASSTPGATQNTEAFF. The CDR3, as DNA: TGTGCCAGCAGTACCCCGGGAGCGACTCAGAACACTGAAGCTTTCTTT.

Concerning this clone itself: Sequence at one end of the junction differs from germline and may be a read error. In nucleotides, the CDR3 is TGTTCCAGCAGCTTAGGGGACAGCTCACATTATGGCTACACCTTC. Translating it yields CSSSLGDSSHYGYTF. The V gene is TRBV7-9, the J gene TRBJ1-2; 7 bases are shared with TRBD1. CDR1 SEHNR and CDR2 FQNEAQ come from the germline V gene (reference sequence). The CDR3 has 15 amino acids.

The V and J genes are TRBV4-1 and TRBJ1-3; 7 bases match TRBD1. The CDR3 consists of 13 residues. Germline CDR1 MGHRA, CDR2 YSYEKL. V lost 6 bases and J lost 3; bases outside the gene matches: 2. CDR3 sequence reads: CASRQGFGNTIYF. The CDR3 region has the DNA TGCGCCAGCAGACAGGGGTTTGGAAACACCATATATTTT.

This clone turned up a few times. The chain recombines TRBV6-1 with TRBJ1-2, with D perhaps TRBD1 (6 bases). V was shortened by 3 bases and J by 4 bases, with 6 bases between the two germline ends. Germline V gives CDR1 MNHNS, CDR2 SASEGT. The CDR3 totals 12 residues. The CDR3 reads CASSEDSYGYTF. CDR3 nucleotides: TGTGCCAGCAGTGAGGACAGCTATGGCTACACCTTC.

This chain joins TRBV2 and TRBJ2-7, with D possibly TRBD2 on 6 matching bases. In germline, CDR1 is SNHLY, CDR2 FYNNEI. The CDR3 contains 13 residues. Trimming pared 7 bases from V and 0 bases from J, leaving 10 bases between. The CDR3 DNA sequence: TGTGCCAGCACAGGACTATCCTCCTACGAGCAGTACTTC. Protein product: CASTGLSSYEQYF.

The chain is built from TRBV7-9 and TRBJ2-7; D not certain. The ends were cut back, 6 bases at V and 1 base at J, with 7 bases in the middle. Germline lookup yields CDR1 SEHNR and CDR2 FQNEAQ (reference sequence). The CDR3 is made up of 12 amino acids. As DNA, the CDR3 is TGTGCCAGCAGGAGAGAGTCCTACGAGCAGTACTTC. Its translation: CASRRESYEQYF.

The rearrangement uses TRBV13 and TRBJ1-3; no reliable D call. This CDR3 spans 14 amino acids. CDR1 is PRHDT, CDR2 FYEKMQ, per germline (reference sequence). Trimming took 1 base from V and 1 from J, leaving 5 bases between them. CDR3 sequence reads: CASSLAGSGNTIYF. CDR3 nucleotides: TGTGCCAGCAGCTTAGCCGGGTCTGGAAACACCATATATTTT.

The rearrangement joins TRBV7-2 to TRBJ1-2; D is unclear. Germline lookup yields CDR1 SGHTA and CDR2 FQGNSA. Between the trimmed V and J ends, which lost 3 bases and 8 bases, there was a span of 19 bases. This CDR3 spans 15 amino acids. The CDR3 nucleotides read TGTGCCAGCAGCTTGGGTTTTGAGAGGTATTCGGGCTACACCTTC. It translates to CASSLGFERYSGYTF.

In regard to this clone: In this CDR3 the conserved last residue, phenylalanine or tryptophan, is missing, so a read error is likely. No DNA is shown, since the ends of the CDR3 on it are uncertain; the CDR3 is the one TCRdb lists. The V call is TRBV29-1, the J call TRBJ1-1; TRBD1, the table's D call, was not compared with the DNA. Including both end residues, the CDR3 is 13 amino acids long. CDR1 and CDR2 from the germline V gene are SQVTM and ANQGSEA. This CDR3 is CSVEPTGDTEALV.

This clone was seen only a few times. The rearrangement joins TRBV5-4 to TRBJ2-7; the match to TRBD1 covers 10 bases. J lost 6 bases, V lost 4 bases, and 4 bases had no gene match. Germline V gives CDR1 SGHNT, CDR2 YYREEE (reference sequence). This CDR3 region has 13 residues. The CDR3 spells CASSGRTGGEQYF. The CDR3 DNA reads as TGTGCCAGCAGCGGACGGACAGGGGGCGAGCAGTACTTC. Looking up the rest from reference TRBV5-4 and TRBJ2-7 gives the full variable domain: ETGVTQSPTHLIKTRGQQVTLRCSSQSGHNTVSWYQQALGQGPQFIFQYYREEENGRGNFPPRFSGLQFPNYSSELNVNALELDDSALYLCASSGRTGGEQYFGPGTRLTVT.

This clone was seen just once. This chain joins TRBV18 and TRBJ2-7; 7 bases are a match to TRBD2. Germline lookup yields CDR1 KGHSH and CDR2 LQKENI. V trimming: 4 bases; J trimming: 5 bases; junction bases outside the gene matches: 5. The CDR3 is made up of 13 amino acids. The CDR3 loop is CASSREGRDEQYF. CDR3 DNA sequence: TGTGCCAGCTCACGGGAGGGCAGGGACGAGCAGTACTTC.